This T cell receptor beta chain was profiled in a study of shared clonotypes between healthy human individuals. Study findings and constraints: The study found roughly 5.3% of naive CD4 clonotypes shared across several donors.

Deletions cut 7 bases from V and 3 bases from J, with 15 bases between. This CDR3 is 14 amino acids long. In germline, CDR1 is MNHNY, CDR2 SVGAGI (reference sequence). Only CD45RO-negative cells positively selected for CCR7 counted as naive CD8 cells, so terminally differentiated effector memory CD45RA+ cells were excluded. Donation came from healthy HIV-negative adults that had no recent acute infections or vaccinations. Every subset's genomic DNA went evenly onto several immunoSEQ plates. Some clones are missing from TCRdb's copy, which holds only in-frame ones; the method was immunoSEQ multiplex PCR. The sample records millions of clones, approximately 94% being singletons. In the case of this clone: Antigen unknown.

This clonotype originated in a man between 18 and 35 years old in good health. Sample: naive CD8+ T cells sorted from blood. The chain employs TRBV6-6 and TRBJ1-1; no clear D. CDR3: CASNLGLRDTEAFF. In nucleotides, the CDR3 is TGTGCCAGCAACCTCGGGCTACGGGACACTGAAGCTTTCTTT.